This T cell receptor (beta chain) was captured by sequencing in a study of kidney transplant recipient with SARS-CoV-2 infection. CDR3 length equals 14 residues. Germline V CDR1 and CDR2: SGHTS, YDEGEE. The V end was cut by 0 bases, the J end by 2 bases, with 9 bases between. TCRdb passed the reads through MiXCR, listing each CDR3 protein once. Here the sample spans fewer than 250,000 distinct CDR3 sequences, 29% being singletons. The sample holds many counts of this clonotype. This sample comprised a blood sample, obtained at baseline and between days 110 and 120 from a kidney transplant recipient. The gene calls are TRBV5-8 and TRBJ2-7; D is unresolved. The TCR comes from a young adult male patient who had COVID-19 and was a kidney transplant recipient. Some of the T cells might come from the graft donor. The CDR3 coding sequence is TGTGCCAGCAGCTTGGAGGTTACCCCCTACGAGCAGTACTTC. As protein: CASSLEVTPYEQYF.